The 7 T cell receptor beta chains given below trace back to one sample, sequenced in a study of T cells in Graves' hyperthyroidism and ophthalmopathy. TCR beta CDR3 regions were amplified from RNA. A set of HTBI primers served as the primers for a first-round RT-PCR of the TCR CDR3. TCRdb passed the multiplex PCR reads through MiXCR, listing each CDR3 protein once. This repertoire shows about 570,000 distinct CDR3 sequences, 40% to 55% found once; its top ten account for about 20%. The sequenced sample consisted of peripheral blood or thyroid tissue (not recorded which). Receptor source: an adult woman with Graves' disease, either hyperthyroidism or ophthalmopathy (not recorded which).

This clonotype was counted at least ten times. The chain carries TRBV5-1 and TRBJ1-2, with D perhaps matching TRBD1 (6 bases). The germline gives CDR1 SGHRS, CDR2 YFSETQ. The CDR3 contains 16 residues. V lost 0 bases to trimming and J lost 3 bases, with 15 bases between them. CDR3: CASSLANTGQHYGYTF. CDR3 nucleotide sequence: TGCGCCAGCAGCTTGGCCAACACCGGACAGCACTATGGCTACACCTTC.

This clonotype has more than one count but fewer than ten. The CDR3 here is CASSPDRQNTEAFF. The CDR3 region has the DNA TGTGCCAGCAGCCCGGACAGGCAGAACACTGAAGCTTTCTTT. V and J are TRBV2 and TRBJ1-1; 7 bases are a match to TRBD1. Germline-derived CDR1 and CDR2 are SNHLY and FYNNEI. The ends lost 6 bases at V and 1 base at J; junction bases unmatched: 5. The CDR3 consists of 14 residues.

This clonotype has just a few counts. The chain joins TRBV29-1 to TRBJ1-2; tentative D call: TRBD1 (5 bases). The V gene's germline CDR1 is SQVTM and CDR2 ANQGSEA. Trimming removed 4 bases at V and 2 bases at J, with 8 bases between. CDR3 length equals 12 residues. The CDR3 coding sequence is TGCAGCGTTGTGGCAGGGAACTATGGCTACACCTTC. Translating it yields CSVVAGNYGYTF.

This clonotype was observed many times. The V and J genes are TRBV10-3 and TRBJ2-5, with 9 bases aligning to TRBD1. After removal of 0 bases from V and 5 bases from J, the junction contained 4 bases not matched to a gene. Germline assignment: CDR1 ENHRY and CDR2 SYGVKD. The CDR3 contains 15 residues. The CDR3 DNA reads TGTGCCATCAGTGAGTCGACGACAGGGGGGGAGACCCAGTACTTC. This encodes CAISESTTGGETQYF.

This clonotype was counted many times. The chain couples TRBV5-1 to TRBJ2-7; maybe TRBD2 (6 bases). This CDR3 contains 15 residues. V was trimmed by 4 bases and J by 1 base, leaving 15 bases between them. CDR1 SGHRS and CDR2 YFSETQ come from the germline V gene. CDR3 loop: CASSQRLVPSYEQYF. The CDR3 bases are TGCGCCAGCAGCCAGAGACTAGTCCCATCCTACGAGCAGTACTTC. The full variable domain, with the rest looked up from reference TRBV5-1 and TRBJ2-7, is KAGVTQTPRYLIKTRGQQVTLSCSPISGHRSVSWYQQTPGQGLQFLFEYFSETQRNKGNFPGRFSGRQFSNSRSEMNVSTLELGDSALYLCASSQRLVPSYEQYFGPGTRLTVT.

The gene calls are TRBV2 and TRBJ2-2; D tentatively reads TRBD1 or TRBD2 (5 bases each). In germline, CDR1 is SNHLY, CDR2 FYNNEI. The ends were cut back, 5 bases at V and 8 bases at J, with 18 bases in the middle. The CDR3 covers 15 residues. DNA for the CDR3: TGTGCCAGCAGTCGTGAGGGTCTGGGGACGGGGGAGCTGTTTTTT. Its translation: CASSREGLGTGELFF. Full variable domain (missing parts from reference TRBV2 and TRBJ2-2): EPEVTQTPSHQVTQMGQEVILRCVPISNHLYFYWYRQILGQKVEFLVSFYNNEISEKSEIFDDQFSVERPDGSNFTLKIRSTKLEDSAMYFCASSREGLGTGELFFGEGSRLTVL.

The rearrangement links TRBV7-9 to TRBJ2-7; weak D call: TRBD1 (6 bases). Germline loops: CDR1 SEHNR, CDR2 FQNEAQ (reference sequence). Trimming left V 6 bases short and J 9 bases short, with 15 bases between. The CDR3 contains 12 residues. The CDR3 nucleotides read TGTGCCAGCAGTCCCGACAGGCAAGCGCAGTACTTC. It is translated as CASSPDRQAQYF.